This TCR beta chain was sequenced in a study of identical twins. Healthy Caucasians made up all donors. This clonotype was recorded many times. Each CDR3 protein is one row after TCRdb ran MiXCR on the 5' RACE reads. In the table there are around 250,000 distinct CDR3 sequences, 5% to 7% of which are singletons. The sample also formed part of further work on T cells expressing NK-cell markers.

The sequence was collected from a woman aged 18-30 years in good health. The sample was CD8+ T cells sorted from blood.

The CDR3 coding sequence is TGTGCCAGCAGTGAAGGGAACACTGAAGCTTTCTTT. Protein: CASSEGNTEAFF. The chain carries TRBV2 and TRBJ1-1; D remains ambiguous. The length of the CDR3 is 12 residues. Trimming took off 1 base at V and 1 base at J, with 1 base between the two ends. Germline V gene lookup returns CDR1 SNHLY and CDR2 FYNNEI.